The clone carrying this T cell receptor (beta chain) came up many times. This sample was included in a study of early T cells in non-severe SARS-CoV-2 infection. Germline CDR1 SGHTA, CDR2 FQGNSA. V gave up 5 bases and J gave up 9 bases, with 26 bases separating them. The CDR3 consists of 17 residues. One entry per CDR3 protein, called by TCRdb with MiXCR from the 5' RACE reads. The repertoire holds under 30,000 distinct CDR3 sequences, around 4% seen once, with 15% to 19% in the top ten. The sample comprised whole blood. The receptor's source is an adult who was a healthcare worker with PCR-confirmed SARS-CoV-2 infection or an uninfected control (not recorded which). The gene calls are TRBV7-2 and TRBJ2-1, with D perhaps TRBD2 (6 bases). The CDR3 sequence is CASSPMTSGVVASEQFF. The CDR3 DNA is TGTGCCAGCAGCCCCATGACTAGTGGGGTTGTCGCGAGTGAGCAGTTCTTC.